Detailed here is one T cell receptor (beta chain). As yet, its antigen is unknown. This entry is derived from a study of cytomegalovirus exposure and HLA in healthy donors. Study-wide points: A later analysis found TCR association rates differed by HLA locus, highest for DRB1 and lowest for HLA-C. Across donors, presence/absence analyses took sequencing depth to be roughly uniform. The study carried out a later analysis of TCR beta sequences. It associated some 17,000 of them with specific HLA alleles at a false discovery rate of 0.05.

PCR amplification relied on 60 Vbeta primers (plus 13 Jbeta primers). Here immunoSEQ multiplex PCR was the method, and the copy in TCRdb shows in-frame clones only, minus some. The sample yields roughly 260,000 clones, about 83% seen once. Germline V CDR1 and CDR2: MNHEY, SMNVEV (reference sequence). V lost 3 bases to trimming and J lost 3 bases, with 14 bases between them. The CDR3 extends over 16 amino acids. The specimen was PBMCs. The receptor comes from a middle-aged woman in good health and CMV-seropositive. The chain recombines TRBV27 with TRBJ1-4; weak D call: TRBD1 (5 bases). CDR3 DNA sequence: TGTGCCAGCAGTTTGATTGAGCCAGGGCCTAATGAAAAACTGTTTTTT. Protein sequence: CASSLIEPGPNEKLFF.